These 13 T cell receptor beta chains originate from one sample sequenced in a study of control samples from healthy donors and cancer patients. Assay used: immunoSEQ multiplex PCR; TCRdb lists only in-frame clones, some missing. The sample consists of tens of thousands of clones, over 85% of them appearing once. The specimen sequenced was PBMCs. Every receptor here comes from a woman aged 35 to 49 with lung cancer.

This CDR3 reads CASSLALVRTEAFF. CDR3 bases: TGTGCCAGCAGCTTGGCCTTAGTGAGGACTGAAGCTTTCTTT. V and J are TRBV5-6 and TRBJ1-1; no clear D. CDR1 is SGHDT, CDR2 YYEEEE, per germline. Trimming removed 0 bases at V and 5 bases at J, with 11 bases between. The CDR3 sequence is 14 residues long.

The chain couples TRBV3-1 (or the pseudogene TRBV3-2) to TRBJ1-2, with D maybe TRBD1 (5 bases). The CDR3 totals 13 residues. CDR1 and CDR2 (germline): LGHDT, YNNKEL (reference sequence). V was trimmed by 1 base and J by 4 bases, leaving 7 bases between them. In DNA, the CDR3 is TGTGCCAGCAGCCAAGCCGACAGCTATGGCTACACCTTC. Translating it yields CASSQADSYGYTF.

This chain connects TRBV3-1 (or the pseudogene TRBV3-2) to TRBJ1-2; D gene ambiguous. Trimming left V 1 base short and J 2 bases short, with 5 bases between. The CDR3 has 13 residues. Germline V gives CDR1 LGHDT, CDR2 YNNKEL (reference sequence). CDR3 in DNA: TGTGCCAGCAGCCAAGTCCGGAACTATGGCTACACCTTC. Its translation: CASSQVRNYGYTF.

The chain joins TRBV6-5 to TRBJ1-2; 8 nucleotides agree with TRBD1. Germline CDR1 MNHEY, CDR2 SVGAGI. The CDR3 covers 14 residues. V shed 9 bases, J shed 7 bases, and the junction held 13 bases outside the gene matches. For the CDR3, the DNA is TGTGCCAGTATGACAGGGGCCTCTGTAGGTGGCTACACCTTC. Translation gives CASMTGASVGGYTF.

V and J are TRBV5-1 and TRBJ1-1; D unresolved. Deletions cut 2 bases from V and 0 bases from J, with 11 bases between. CDR1 and CDR2 (germline): SGHRS, YFSETQ. The CDR3 is made up of 15 amino acids. The CDR3 loop is CASSFAEPMNTEAFF. The CDR3 DNA follows: TGCGCCAGCAGCTTCGCAGAACCTATGAACACTGAAGCTTTCTTT.

This clone appeared a single time. This chain connects TRBV11-2 to TRBJ2-3; TRBD2 matches 11 bases. Germline values: CDR1 SGHAT, CDR2 FQNNGV. CDR3 length: 15 residues. V dropped 1 base and J dropped 4; count of bases not matched to a gene: 1. The DNA of the CDR3 is TGTGCCAGCAGCTTAGTTAGCGGGGGGGCAGATACGCAGTATTTT. Translated: CASSLVSGGADTQYF. Variable domain in full (rest from reference TRBV11-2 and TRBJ2-3): EAGVAQSPRYKIIEKRQSVAFWCNPISGHATLYWYQQILGQGPKLLIQFQNNGVVDDSQLPKDRFSAERLKGVDSTLKIQPAKLEDSAVYLCASSLVSGGADTQYFGPGTRLTVL.

For the CDR3, the DNA is TGTGCCAGCAGCTCCAGGGGCAACCTTTTTGGCTACACCTTC. Translating gives CASSSRGNLFGYTF. The rearrangement links TRBV13 to TRBJ1-2; D may be TRBD1 (6 bases). Trimming left V 4 bases short and J 7 bases short, with 16 bases between. The CDR3 contains 14 residues. Germline assignment: CDR1 PRHDT and CDR2 FYEKMQ (reference sequence).

This chain uses TRBV11-3 with TRBJ2-3; the D gene is possibly TRBD2 (6 bases). Germline CDR1 is SGHNT and CDR2 is YENEEA. V was shortened by 5 bases and J by 2 bases, with 14 bases between the two germline ends. This CDR3 is built from 15 residues. The CDR3 DNA reads as TGTGCCAGCAGCACGACTAGTCCCAACACAGATACGCAGTATTTT. It encodes CASSTTSPNTDTQYF.

This clone was found a few times. V gene TRBV3-1 (or the pseudogene TRBV3-2) combines with J gene TRBJ2-5, with a possible D match to TRBD1 (5 bases). V gave up 1 base and J gave up 5 bases, with 11 bases separating them. The length of the CDR3 is 14 residues. Germline loops: CDR1 LGHDT, CDR2 YNNKEL (reference sequence). CDR3: CASSQGMGRETQYF. In DNA, the CDR3 is TGTGCCAGCAGCCAAGGCATGGGGCGGGAGACCCAGTACTTC.

Only one count was recorded for this clone. The J gene is TRBJ1-2, the V gene TRBV27, with D perhaps matching TRBD1 (6 bases). The CDR3 loop spans 18 amino acids. The ends were cut back, 4 bases at V and 0 bases at J, with 21 bases in the middle. The germline CDR1 and CDR2 sequences are MNHEY and SMNVEV (reference sequence). CDR3: CASSSRGQSGNSNYGYTF. CDR3 DNA sequence: TGTGCCAGCAGTTCCCGGGGGCAGTCCGGGAATTCTAACTATGGCTACACCTTC.

V usage is TRBV6-1 and J usage is TRBJ1-1; D unresolved. The germline V and J ends were trimmed by 1 base and 0 bases, with 3 bases remaining between them. CDR1 is MNHNS and CDR2 is SASEGT in the germline V gene. The CDR3 loop spans 13 amino acids. In DNA, the CDR3 is TGTGCCAGCAGTGAAGTGTTGAACACTGAAGCTTTCTTT. Its protein is CASSEVLNTEAFF.

V and J are TRBV10-2 and TRBJ1-3; 7 nucleotides match TRBD1. J gave up 0 bases and V 6 bases, and 2 bases lay outside the gene matches. The CDR3 has 14 residues. Germline CDR1 WSHSY, CDR2 SAAADI. CDR3 protein: CASRDRNSGNTIYF. DNA of the CDR3: TGCGCCAGCAGGGACAGGAACTCTGGAAACACCATATATTTT.

This chain uses TRBV5-4 with TRBJ1-1; D is unresolved. Trimming cost V 0 bases and J 8 bases, with 14 bases left between them. CDR1 and CDR2 from the germline V gene are SGHNT and YYREEE (reference sequence). CDR3 length: 14 amino acids. Here the CDR3 DNA reads TGTGCCAGCAGCTTGGAAGAGAGTCTGGCCGAAGCTTTCTTT. It specifies CASSLEESLAEAFF.